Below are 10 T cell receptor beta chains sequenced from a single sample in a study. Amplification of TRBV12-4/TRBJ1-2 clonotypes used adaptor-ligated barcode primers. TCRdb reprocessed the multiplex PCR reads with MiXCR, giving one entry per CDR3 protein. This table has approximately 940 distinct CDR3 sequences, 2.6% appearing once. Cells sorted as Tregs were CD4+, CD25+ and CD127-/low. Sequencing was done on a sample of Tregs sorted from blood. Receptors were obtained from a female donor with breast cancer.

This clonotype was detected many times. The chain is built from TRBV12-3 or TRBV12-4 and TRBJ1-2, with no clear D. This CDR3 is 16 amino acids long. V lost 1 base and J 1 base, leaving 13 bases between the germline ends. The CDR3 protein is CASSLGLGLNNYGYTF. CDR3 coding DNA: TGTGCCAGCAGTTTAGGGTTAGGGTTAAATAACTATGGCTACACCTTC.

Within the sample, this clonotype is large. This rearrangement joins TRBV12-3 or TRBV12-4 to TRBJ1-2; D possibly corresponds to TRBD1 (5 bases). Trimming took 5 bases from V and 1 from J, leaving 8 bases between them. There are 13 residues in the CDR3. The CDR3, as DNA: TGTGCCAGCAGTCTGCAGGGTAACTATGGCTACACCTTC. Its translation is CASSLQGNYGYTF.

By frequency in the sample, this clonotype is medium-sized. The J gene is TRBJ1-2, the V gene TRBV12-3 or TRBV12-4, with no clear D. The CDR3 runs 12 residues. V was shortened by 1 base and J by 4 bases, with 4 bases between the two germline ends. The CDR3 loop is CASSLGPYGYTF. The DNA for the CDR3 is TGTGCCAGCAGTTTAGGGCCCTATGGCTACACCTTC.

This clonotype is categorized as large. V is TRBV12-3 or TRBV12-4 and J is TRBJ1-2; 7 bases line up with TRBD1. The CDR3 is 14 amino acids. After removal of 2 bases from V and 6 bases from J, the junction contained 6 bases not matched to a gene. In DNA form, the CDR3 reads TGTGCCAGCAGTTTATCGGGACAGCTAAATGGCTACACCTTC. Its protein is CASSLSGQLNGYTF.

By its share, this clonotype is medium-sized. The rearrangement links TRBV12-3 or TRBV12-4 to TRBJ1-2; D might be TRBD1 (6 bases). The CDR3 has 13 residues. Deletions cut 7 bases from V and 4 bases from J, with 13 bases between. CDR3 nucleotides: TGTGCCAGCACACCAGCGACAGGCTATGGCTACACCTTC. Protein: CASTPATGYGYTF.

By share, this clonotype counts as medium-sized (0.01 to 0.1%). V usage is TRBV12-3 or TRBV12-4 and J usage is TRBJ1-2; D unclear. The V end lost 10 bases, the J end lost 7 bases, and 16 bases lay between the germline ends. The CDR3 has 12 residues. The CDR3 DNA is TGTGCCACCACCCGCCACGCGGGTGGCTACACCTTC. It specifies CATTRHAGGYTF.

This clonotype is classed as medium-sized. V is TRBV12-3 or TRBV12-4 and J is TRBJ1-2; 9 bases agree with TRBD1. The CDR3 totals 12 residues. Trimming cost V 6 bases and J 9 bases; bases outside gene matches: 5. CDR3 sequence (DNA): TGTGCCAGCAGACCTGGACAGGGGAGCTACACCTTC. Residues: CASRPGQGSYTF.

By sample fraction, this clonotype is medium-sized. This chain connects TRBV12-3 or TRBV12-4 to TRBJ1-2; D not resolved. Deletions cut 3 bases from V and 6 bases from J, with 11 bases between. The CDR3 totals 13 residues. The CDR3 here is CASSLPRGNGYTF. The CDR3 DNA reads TGTGCCAGCAGTTTGCCCCGGGGAAATGGCTACACCTTC.

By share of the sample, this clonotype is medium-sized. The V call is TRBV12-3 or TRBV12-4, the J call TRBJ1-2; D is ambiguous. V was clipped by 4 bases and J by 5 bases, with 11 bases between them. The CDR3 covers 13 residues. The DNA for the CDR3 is TGTGCCAGCAGTTGGGAAGGGTTTTATGGCTACACCTTC. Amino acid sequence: CASSWEGFYGYTF.

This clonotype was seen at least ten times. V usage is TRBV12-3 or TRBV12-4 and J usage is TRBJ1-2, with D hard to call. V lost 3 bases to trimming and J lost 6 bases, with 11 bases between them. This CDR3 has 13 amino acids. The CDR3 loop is CASSFRRVDGYTF. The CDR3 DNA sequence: TGTGCCAGCAGTTTTCGGCGCGTGGATGGCTACACCTTC.